This is a list of T cell receptor beta chains from one sample in a study of response to subunit inactivated influenza vaccine. From the RT-PCR reads, TCRdb called clonotypes with MiXCR, one entry per CDR3 protein. Of about half a million distinct CDR3 sequences listed, around 25% are singletons. Source: CD4+ T cells sorted from PBMCs, taken 5 days after vaccination. These receptors originate from a man over 45 who received an inactivated influenza vaccine. Both conserved end residues are part of each CDR3. The D gene is left open where the match is weak. Expanded clones get a size class; other rows say once, few or many, or leave the size out.

TRBV14	.	few	TRBJ2-1	TGTGCCAGCAGCCAGCTTGGGAACAATGAGCAGTTCTTC	CASSQLGNNEQFF
TRBV3-1	TRBD2	.	TRBJ2-7	TGTGCCAGCAGCCAACTAGCGGCCTCCTACGAGCAGTACTTC	CASSQLAASYEQYF
TRBV4-1	.	.	TRBJ2-7	TGCGCCAGCAGCCAAGATTTTGGCAGGGCCCACGAGCAGTACTTC	CASSQDFGRAHEQYF
TRBV20-1	TRBD1	.	TRBJ1-5	TGCAGCGCCTTAAATGAACAGGGGGCAGGAAGGCAGCCCCAGCATTTT	CSALNEQGAGRQPQHF
TRBV9	.	few	TRBJ2-1	TGTGCCAGCAGCTCAATAGGGGGAGCGGGCTCCTACAATGAGCAGTTCTTC	CASSSIGGAGSYNEQFF
TRBV7-3	TRBD2	.	TRBJ2-3	TGTGCCAGCAGCCCCTCAGCGGGAGGTGCATATACGCAGTATTTT	CASSPSAGGAYTQYF
TRBV12-3/TRBV12-4	TRBD2	.	TRBJ2-3	TGTGCCAGCAGTTTAGCGCGGGGGAAAACAGATACGCAGTATTTT	CASSLARGKTDTQYF
TRBV24-1	.	few	TRBJ2-2	TGTGCCACCAGTGACGGGGGTAGAGCCGGGGAGCTGTTTTTT	CATSDGGRAGELFF
TRBV7-2	TRBD1	.	TRBJ2-1	TGTGCCAGCAGCCCTATGGGACAGGGACTAAATGAGCAGTTCTTC	CASSPMGQGLNEQFF
TRBV20-1	TRBD2	few	TRBJ2-3	TGCAGTGCTAGAGGCCAAACTAGCGGGAGGGCCACAGATACGCAGTATTTT	CSARGQTSGRATDTQYF
TRBV24-1	TRBD2	many	TRBJ2-1	TGTGCCACCAGTACGATTAAACTAGCGGGGGACTCCTACAATGAGCAGTTCTTC	CATSTIKLAGDSYNEQFF
TRBV4-1	.	.	TRBJ1-5	TGCGCCAGCAGCCTATTTATGAGGCAGGGCCAGAATCAGCCCCAGCATTTT	CASSLFMRQGQNQPQHF
TRBV19	.	.	TRBJ1-5	TGTGCCAGTAGTCGCGGACGGGAGGGCCAGCCCCAGCATTTT	CASSRGREGQPQHF
TRBV13	.	.	TRBJ2-1	TGTGCCAGCAGCTTAAAATTTCTTAAAGATGAGCAGTTCTTC	CASSLKFLKDEQFF
TRBV6-5	.	.	TRBJ2-5	TGTGCCAGCAGTTACTCGGAGGGCGCATGGGAGACCCAGTACTTC	CASSYSEGAWETQYF